These 13 T cell receptor beta chains originate from one sample sequenced in a study of blood T cell repertoires in COVID-19. The protocol was immunoSEQ multiplex PCR, while the TCRdb copy is restricted to in-frame clones and leaves out a portion. The sample lists about 300,000 clones, roughly 86% occurring once. The sequenced material came from PBMCs or T cells enriched from blood (not recorded which). The receptor source for this set is a woman aged 50 to 65 who had been exposed to COVID-19.

This clone was counted a single time. The chain employs TRBV4-2 and TRBJ2-7, with 9 bases aligning to TRBD2. The V gene end was trimmed by 1 base and the J gene end by 5 bases; junction bases not matched to a gene: 6. The CDR3 has 15 residues. The germline V gene has CDR1 LGHNA and CDR2 YNFKEQ. The CDR3 loop is CASSQGSLAGNEQYF. In DNA, the CDR3 is TGTGCCAGCAGCCAAGGTTCTCTAGCGGGGAACGAGCAGTACTTC.

The sample holds a few counts of this clone. The chain links TRBV7-9 to TRBJ1-2; D is uncertain. In germline, CDR1 is SEHNR, CDR2 FQNEAQ (reference sequence). CDR3 length: 12 residues. Trimming left V 5 bases short and J 7 bases short, with 11 bases between. CDR3: CASSPQRSGYTF. DNA of the CDR3: TGTGCCAGCAGCCCTCAGAGGAGTGGCTACACCTTC.

The chain employs TRBV18 and TRBJ1-2; 7 bases agree with TRBD1. This CDR3 contains 15 residues. From germline, CDR1 is KGHSH and CDR2 LQKENI. The junction had 13 bases not matched to a gene; V was cut back by 8 bases and J by 4 bases. Written as DNA, the CDR3 is TGTGCCAGCGCAACCTCGGGACAGCCTACCTATGGCTACACCTTC. Residues: CASATSGQPTYGYTF. Full variable domain (rest looked up from reference TRBV18 and TRBJ1-2): NAGVMQNPRHLVRRRGQEARLRCSPMKGHSHVYWYRQLPEEGLKFMVYLQKENIIDESGMPKERFSAEFPKEGPSILRIQQVVRGDSAAYFCASATSGQPTYGYTFGSGTRLTVV.

This chain connects TRBV3-1 (or the pseudogene TRBV3-2) to TRBJ1-1; 8 bases fit TRBD1. The CDR3 spans 14 residues. The trim removed 4 bases at V and 3 bases at J, leaving 4 bases unmatched. The germline gives CDR1 LGHDT, CDR2 YNNKEL (reference sequence). As DNA, the CDR3 is TGTGCCAGCAGCCGAAGGGACAGGTACACTGAAGCTTTCTTT. Encoded protein: CASSRRDRYTEAFF.

This chain links TRBV7-2 with TRBJ1-3, with D perhaps matching TRBD1 (5 bases). Per germline, CDR1 SGHTA and CDR2 FQGNSA. Trimming left V 5 bases short and J 2 bases short, with 13 bases between. The CDR3 covers 15 residues. DNA for the CDR3: TGTGCCAGCAGCACTGACAGCTATACTGGAAACACCATATATTTT. Residues: CASSTDSYTGNTIYF.

The rearrangement links TRBV2 to TRBJ2-7; D possibly corresponds to TRBD1 (5 bases). Deletions cut 4 bases from V and 5 bases from J, with 12 bases between. Germline CDR1 and CDR2: SNHLY and FYNNEI. This CDR3 comprises 13 residues. The CDR3 nucleotides read TGTGCCAGCAGTGTGCGACAGAAGAACGAGCAGTACTTC. Translation gives CASSVRQKNEQYF. The full variable domain, with the rest looked up from reference TRBV2 and TRBJ2-7, is EPEVTQTPSHQVTQMGQEVILRCVPISNHLYFYWYRQILGQKVEFLVSFYNNEISEKSEIFDDQFSVERPDGSNFTLKIRSTKLEDSAMYFCASSVRQKNEQYFGPGTRLTVT.

The chain combines TRBV28 with TRBJ1-5; 7 positions match TRBD1. This CDR3 contains 18 residues. Trimming at V came to 3 bases and at J to 2 bases, leaving 13 bases not matched to a gene. The germline CDR1 and CDR2 sequences are MDHEN and SYDVKM. The CDR3 loop reads CASSFGKGAEGGNQPQHF. The CDR3 bases are TGTGCCAGCAGTTTTGGTAAGGGGGCGGAGGGAGGCAATCAGCCCCAGCATTTT.

This clone was recorded once. This chain joins TRBV30 and TRBJ1-1; tentatively, D is TRBD1 (6 bases). Germline CDR1 reads GTSNPN; CDR2 reads SVGIG (reference sequence). Trimming took off 0 bases at V and 1 base at J, with 12 bases between the two ends. The length of the CDR3 is 15 residues. CDR3 region: CAWSVGGVWNTEAFF. The DNA of the CDR3 is TGTGCCTGGAGTGTAGGGGGGGTATGGAACACTGAAGCTTTCTTT.

Here the CDR3 reads CASSARQSYNQPQHF. The CDR3 DNA follows: TGTGCCAGCAGTGCCCGACAGTCCTACAATCAGCCCCAGCATTTT. The genes are TRBV28 and TRBJ1-5; TRBD1 might be the D (5 bases). The CDR3 spans 15 residues. Trimming cost V 5 bases and J 3 bases, with 14 bases left between them. Looked up from germline, CDR1 is MDHEN and CDR2 is SYDVKM.

The rearrangement uses TRBV7-2 and TRBJ2-4; TRBD2 is a possible D gene (7 bases). V lost 2 bases and J lost 6, with 11 bases in between. This CDR3 has 14 residues. The V gene's germline CDR1 is SGHTA and CDR2 FQGNSA. The chain's CDR3 is CASSLSRGGNIQYF. The DNA for the CDR3 is TGTGCCAGCAGCTTAAGTAGGGGGGGAAACATTCAGTACTTC. Combining the CDR3 with reference TRBV7-2 and TRBJ2-4 gives the whole variable domain GAGVSQSPSNKVTEKGKDVELRCDPISGHTALYWYRQSLGQGLEFLIYFQGNSAPDKSGLPSDRFSAERTGGSVSTLTIQRTQQEDSAVYLCASSLSRGGNIQYFGAGTRLSVL.

The genes are TRBV29-1 and TRBJ2-5; D is perhaps TRBD2 (6 bases). This CDR3 spans 12 amino acids. Trimming stripped 4 bases from V and 2 bases from J, with 8 bases between. From germline, CDR1 is SQVTM and CDR2 ANQGSEA. The CDR3 spells CSVGGVQETQYF. In DNA form, the CDR3 reads TGCAGCGTTGGGGGGGTACAAGAGACCCAGTACTTC.

The rearrangement uses TRBV6-5 and TRBJ1-2; D gene ambiguous. V gave up 0 bases and J gave up 7 bases, with 12 bases separating them. Germline V gene sequence: CDR1 MNHEY, CDR2 SVGAGI. CDR3 length: 14 residues. The CDR3 DNA sequence: TGTGCCAGCAGTTACTCGCGAGGAGGGAGTGGCTACACCTTC. As protein: CASSYSRGGSGYTF.

The chain recombines TRBV30 with TRBJ2-1; tentatively, D is TRBD2 (7 bases). The CDR3 runs to 17 residues. In germline, CDR1 is GTSNPN, CDR2 SVGIG (reference sequence). V gave up 1 base and J gave up 7 bases, with 23 bases separating them. The CDR3 DNA follows: TGTGCCTGGAGTGAGGGGGGGAAGGGCCATAAGGGGAATGAGCAGTTCTTC. Protein: CAWSEGGKGHKGNEQFF.